This passage covers 9 T cell receptor beta chains from one sample sequenced in a study of molecular identifiers for immune sequencing clone quantification. TCRdb called the PCR reads again in MiXCR, with one record for every CDR3 protein. The table shows more than 550,000 distinct CDR3 sequences, with 25% occurring only once. Sample: naive CD8+ T cells from blood, with Jurkat cell RNA spiked in. The subset: FACS-sorted CD8+CD4-CCR7+CD45RA+ naive T cells. These receptors were collected from a human donor in good health. Some libraries in this study had Jurkat cell RNA spiked in.

This clonotype showed up just a few times. This chain's CDR3 is CASNKGIMPQHF. In DNA form, the CDR3 reads TGTGCCAGTAATAAGGGGATTATGCCCCAGCATTTT. This chain links TRBV19 with TRBJ1-5; a possible D gene is TRBD1 (5 bases). The CDR3 length is 12 residues. CDR1 LNHDA and CDR2 SQIVND come from the germline V gene (reference sequence). V was clipped by 7 bases and J by 9 bases, with 13 bases between them. Drawing the rest from reference TRBV19 and TRBJ1-5, the complete variable domain is DGGITQSPKYLFRKEGQNVTLSCEQNLNHDAMYWYRQDPGQGLRLIYYSQIVNDFQKGDIAEGYSVSREKKESFPLTVTSAQKNPTAFYLCASNKGIMPQHFGDGTRLSIL.

The rearrangement links TRBV18 to TRBJ2-1; 9 bases align to TRBD1. This CDR3 has 17 amino acids. V shed 8 bases and J 6 bases; nucleotides not matched to a gene: 17. CDR1 KGHSH and CDR2 LQKENI come from the germline V gene. The CDR3 nucleotides are TGTGCCAGCACTACCGCAGCCGGGACAGGGTACCCCAATGAGCAGTTCTTC. Protein sequence: CASTTAAGTGYPNEQFF.

This clonotype was seen only a few times. V and J are TRBV4-3 and TRBJ1-2, with a weak D call TRBD1 (5 bases). V lost 2 bases and J 4 bases, leaving 11 bases between the germline ends. Per germline, CDR1 LGHNA and CDR2 YSLEER. This CDR3 region has 14 residues. CDR3 protein: CASSQRGGVYGYTF. CDR3 nucleotides: TGCGCCAGCAGCCAACGCGGGGGTGTCTATGGCTACACCTTC.

With regard to this clonotype: An end of the junction does not agree with germline; a read error may underlie this. This chain joins TRBV10-2 and TRBJ2-2; D is undetermined. The CDR3 consists of 13 residues. In germline, CDR1 is WSHSY, CDR2 SAAADI. The CDR3 DNA sequence: TGCGCCAGCAGTGAGTCGCCCACCGTGGAGCTGTTTTTT. Translating gives CASSESPTVELFF.

There are a few counts of this clonotype. The CDR3 bases are TGCAGTGCTTCCACCGGGACTAGCGGAGCAAAGGACACCGGGGAGCTGTTTTTT. Protein sequence: CSASTGTSGAKDTGELFF. This sequence joins TRBV20-1 and TRBJ2-2; 11 bases map to TRBD2. Germline loops: CDR1 DFQATT, CDR2 SNEGSKA (reference sequence). This CDR3 has 18 residues. The trim removed 5 bases at V and 3 bases at J, leaving 14 bases unmatched.

J is TRBJ2-7 and V is TRBV30; D gene ambiguous. The germline V gene encodes CDR1 GTSNPN and CDR2 SVGIG (reference sequence). Trimming removed 0 bases from V and 0 bases from J, with 12 bases in between. There are 15 residues in the CDR3. CDR3 in amino acids: CAWSVMSRSSYEQYF. Here the CDR3 DNA reads TGTGCCTGGAGTGTAATGTCCAGGAGCTCCTACGAGCAGTACTTC.

V usage is TRBV5-4 and J usage is TRBJ2-2, with TRBD1 matching 7 bases. The V and J ends lost 9 bases and 3 bases, in that order; junction bases with no gene match: 5. The germline CDR1 and CDR2 sequences are SGHNT and YYREEE (reference sequence). This CDR3 has 13 residues. This CDR3 is CANLDRDTGELFF. In DNA, the CDR3 is TGTGCCAACCTTGACAGGGACACCGGGGAGCTGTTTTTT.

There are many counts of this clonotype. The rearrangement links TRBV4-3 to TRBJ2-7; D possibly uses TRBD1 or TRBD2 (5 bases each). Germline assignment: CDR1 LGHNA and CDR2 YSLEER. V shed 0 bases and J shed 3 bases, with 9 bases lying between them. The CDR3 extends over 14 amino acids. In DNA, the CDR3 is TGCGCCAGCAGCCAAGATACGGGGCACTACGAGCAGTACTTC. Its protein is CASSQDTGHYEQYF.

The genes are TRBV28 and TRBJ2-7, with TRBD2 as a possible D gene (5 bases). Per germline, CDR1 MDHEN and CDR2 SYDVKM. Deletions cut 2 bases from V and 0 bases from J, with 11 bases between. This CDR3 spans 15 amino acids. CDR3 DNA sequence: TGTGCCAGCAGTTTAGAACGGGAATTCTCCTACGAGCAGTACTTC. This sequence encodes CASSLEREFSYEQYF. The entire variable domain, with the rest obtained from reference TRBV28 and TRBJ2-7, is as follows: DVKVTQSSRYLVKRTGEKVFLECVQDMDHENMFWYRQDPGLGLRLIYFSYDVKMKEKGDIPEGYSVSREKKERFSLILESASTNQTSMYLCASSLEREFSYEQYFGPGTRLTVT.